A single sample gave rise to the 30 T cell receptor beta chains below, sequenced in a study of cytomegalovirus exposure and HLA in healthy donors. The PCR had 60 Vbeta and 13 Jbeta primers. Profiled with immunoSEQ multiplex PCR; TCRdb holds only in-frame clones, not every one. The data show 120,000 or so clones, around four fifths seen once. Sequencing used PBMCs. These receptors all stem from a woman aged 40 to 50 in good health and CMV-seropositive.

This clone has only a few counts. The chain uses TRBV12-5 and TRBJ2-3; 13 bases map to TRBD2. Trimming removed 2 bases from V and 2 bases from J; junction bases left unmatched: 7. This CDR3 contains 18 residues. In germline, CDR1 is LGHNT, CDR2 FRNRAP. CDR3 nucleotides: TGTGCTAGTGGTTTGTCGTGGACTAGCGGGAGTTACACAGATACGCAGTATTTT. This translates into CASGLSWTSGSYTDTQYF.

The chain links TRBV6-1 to TRBJ2-2; D may be TRBD2 (5 bases). V lost 5 bases to trimming and J lost 1 base, with 8 bases between them. The CDR3 contains 14 residues. Germline V gene data show CDR1 as MNHNS and CDR2 as SASEGT. The CDR3 sequence: CASSPGRNTGELFF. CDR3 bases: TGTGCCAGCAGTCCTGGGAGGAACACCGGGGAGCTGTTTTTT.

The chain joins TRBV5-6 to TRBJ1-1; the match to TRBD1 covers 7 bases. Germline lookup yields CDR1 SGHDT and CDR2 YYEEEE. V dropped 3 bases and J dropped 1; count of bases not matched to a gene: 3. CDR3 length: 14 amino acids. The DNA of the CDR3 is TGTGCCAGCAGCTCGACAGGGAGGAACACTGAAGCTTTCTTT. This encodes CASSSTGRNTEAFF.

The chain recombines TRBV6-1 with TRBJ1-5, with 9 bases lining up with TRBD1. CDR3 size: 16 residues. Trimming cost V 4 bases and J 5 bases; bases outside gene matches: 9. Germline-derived CDR1 and CDR2 are MNHNS and SASEGT. The CDR3 DNA reads as TGTGCCAGCAGTGTACAGGGGGCGCAAGGTCATCAGCCCCAGCATTTT. It translates to CASSVQGAQGHQPQHF.

The chain employs TRBV6-4 and TRBJ2-1; weak D call: TRBD2 (6 bases). Germline CDR1 MRHNA, CDR2 SNTAGT. V was cut by 4 bases and J by 6 bases, with 13 bases left in between. The CDR3 loop spans 14 amino acids. In DNA, the CDR3 is TGTGCCAGCAGTGTGGAGGGCCAGGGCAATGAGCAGTTCTTC. Translating it yields CASSVEGQGNEQFF.

By sample fraction, this clone is medium-sized. The chain has TRBV15 and TRBJ1-1; D gene unclear. There are 12 residues in the CDR3. Trimming removed 0 bases at V and 7 bases at J, with 6 bases between. In germline, CDR1 is LNHNV, CDR2 YYDKDF (reference sequence). CDR3 residues: CATSRDAGEAFF. CDR3 bases: TGTGCCACCAGCAGAGATGCCGGTGAAGCTTTCTTT.

V and J are TRBV7-8 and TRBJ2-7, with D unclear. Germline V gene sequence: CDR1 SGHVS, CDR2 FQNEAQ. Trimming removed 6 bases at V and 3 bases at J, with 15 bases between. The CDR3 has 14 amino acids. The CDR3 loop is CASSSTRGGYEQYF. The CDR3 coding sequence is TGTGCCAGCAGTTCAACCCGAGGCGGCTACGAGCAGTACTTC.

This clone appeared a single time. V and J are TRBV10-1 and TRBJ2-1, with 9 positions matching TRBD2. J gave up 8 bases and V 0 bases, and 5 bases lay outside the gene matches. Germline values: CDR1 WNHNN, CDR2 SYGVQD (reference sequence). This CDR3 comprises 15 residues. CDR3 nucleotides: TGCGCCAGCAGTGAGTCTAGCGGGAGTTATGATGAGCAGTTCTTC. It specifies CASSESSGSYDEQFF.

V usage is TRBV4-2 and J usage is TRBJ1-1; D is ambiguous. Deletions cut 0 bases from V and 4 bases from J, with 15 bases between. This CDR3 is 16 amino acids long. Looked up from germline, CDR1 is LGHNA and CDR2 is YNFKEQ. The CDR3 spells CASSQEVGGMSTEAFF. The CDR3 DNA is TGTGCCAGCAGCCAAGAGGTCGGCGGGATGAGCACTGAAGCTTTCTTT.

This clone appeared once. The chain uses TRBV2 and TRBJ2-3, with 11 bases lining up with TRBD2. The CDR3 covers 14 residues. The junction had 4 bases not matched to a gene; V was cut back by 7 bases and J by 4 bases. Germline lookup yields CDR1 SNHLY and CDR2 FYNNEI. CDR3 coding DNA: TGTGCCAGCAAGCTAGCGGGAGGCCCAGATACGCAGTATTTT. Amino acids: CASKLAGGPDTQYF.

A note on this clone: The sample carries other DNA sequences with the same CDR3. J is TRBJ2-1 and V is TRBV5-1, with D possibly being TRBD2 (6 bases). The CDR3 is 15 amino acids. V was clipped by 0 bases and J by 1 base, with 8 bases between them. Per the germline V gene, CDR1 is SGHRS and CDR2 is YFSETQ. The CDR3 loop is CASSLGDSSYNEQFF. Written as DNA, the CDR3 is TGCGCCAGCAGCTTGGGGGACTCGTCCTACAATGAGCAGTTCTTC. Full variable domain (rest looked up from reference TRBV5-1 and TRBJ2-1): KAGVTQTPRYLIKTRGQQVTLSCSPISGHRSVSWYQQTPGQGLQFLFEYFSETQRNKGNFPGRFSGRQFSNSRSEMNVSTLELGDSALYLCASSLGDSSYNEQFFGPGTRLTVL.

This clone was seen only a few times. The chain is built from TRBV5-1 and TRBJ2-1; unclear D gene. The V gene lost 0 bases and the J gene lost 4 bases, with 11 bases spanning the gap. Germline assignment: CDR1 SGHRS and CDR2 YFSETQ. This CDR3 comprises 15 residues. CDR3 DNA sequence: TGCGCCAGCAGCTTGGTAGGCCGCGGTTACAATGAGCAGTTCTTC. Translation gives CASSLVGRGYNEQFF.

The chain joins TRBV30 to TRBJ2-5; possible D gene TRBD1, 6 bases. CDR3 length equals 13 residues. V gave up 4 bases and J gave up 2 bases, with 11 bases separating them. Per the germline V gene, CDR1 is GTSNPN and CDR2 is SVGIG (reference sequence). The CDR3: CAWNRDIQETQYF. The CDR3, as DNA: TGTGCCTGGAACCGGGACATACAAGAGACCCAGTACTTC.

The CDR3 here is CASSIVGTGTNTEAFF. The DNA for the CDR3 is TGTGCCAGTAGTATAGTGGGGACAGGGACCAACACTGAAGCTTTCTTT. The chain employs TRBV19 and TRBJ1-1; 9 nucleotides line up with TRBD1. CDR3 length: 16 residues. Trimming at V came to 1 base and at J to 2 bases, leaving 5 bases not matched to a gene. Germline CDR1 and CDR2: LNHDA and SQIVND (reference sequence).

The chain is built from TRBV5-1 and TRBJ2-7, with D tentatively TRBD1 (6 bases). Germline V lookup: CDR1 SGHRS, CDR2 YFSETQ. Deletions cut 2 bases from V and 6 bases from J, with 18 bases between. This CDR3 region has 15 residues. The DNA of the CDR3 is TGCGCCAGCAGCTTTAGGGACATTGGACGGGGCGAGCAGTACTTC. It yields the protein CASSFRDIGRGEQYF.

J is TRBJ1-3 and V is TRBV7-8; D may be TRBD1 (6 bases). This CDR3 is built from 16 residues. V lost 5 bases and J lost 0, with 14 bases in between. Germline CDR1 is SGHVS and CDR2 is FQNEAQ. For the CDR3, the DNA is TGTGCCAGCAGCGTAGAGACAGGCCACTCTGGAAACACCATATATTTT. Protein sequence: CASSVETGHSGNTIYF.

The J gene is TRBJ2-5, the V gene TRBV6-1; D might be TRBD2 (6 bases). The DNA end lines up better with TRBJ2-7; the J call may be wrong. Looked up from germline, CDR1 is MNHNS and CDR2 is SASEGT. The length of the CDR3 is 15 residues. The CDR3 DNA sequence: TGTGCCAGCAGTGAAGCGCTTAGGACTACCTACGAGCAGTACTTC. This gives the protein CASSEALRTTYEQYF.

This clone was seen once. The sample contains more than one DNA sequence encoding this CDR3. The rearrangement links TRBV9 to TRBJ1-1; D is possibly TRBD1 (6 bases). The CDR3 is 13 amino acids. Germline lookup yields CDR1 SGDLS and CDR2 YYNGEE. With 2 bases removed from V and 8 bases from J, the gap between germline ends came to 13 bases. CDR3 residues: CASSVGQGTEAFF. DNA of the CDR3: TGTGCCAGCAGCGTTGGCCAGGGGACGGAAGCTTTCTTT.

In its sample, this clone was seen a few times. The V and J genes are TRBV10-3 and TRBJ2-1; maybe TRBD2 (6 bases). The CDR3 is made up of 14 amino acids. Between the trimmed V and J ends, which lost 2 bases and 9 bases, there was a span of 14 bases. Germline assignment: CDR1 ENHRY and CDR2 SYGVKD. Here the CDR3 reads CAISEAGRRAEQFF. CDR3 bases: TGTGCCATCAGTGAGGCAGGGAGGCGCGCTGAGCAGTTCTTC.

The gene calls are TRBV15 and TRBJ2-7, with 7 bases that match TRBD1. The V gene end was trimmed by 3 bases and the J gene end by 2 bases; junction bases not matched to a gene: 10. Germline-derived CDR1 and CDR2 are LNHNV and YYDKDF (reference sequence). The CDR3 extends over 16 amino acids. The CDR3 DNA sequence: TGTGCCACCAGCAGGCTAGAGACAGGGAAACCCTACGAGCAGTACTTC. Translated, it gives CATSRLETGKPYEQYF.

The chain carries TRBV10-3 and TRBJ2-5; 7 positions agree with TRBD1. Judging by the DNA end, TRBJ2-7 fits better; the J call may be wrong. Germline values: CDR1 ENHRY, CDR2 SYGVKD. The CDR3 covers 12 residues. DNA of the CDR3: TGTGCCGCCCGGGACAGCTCCTACGAGCAGTACTTC. Residues: CAARDSSYEQYF.

The rearrangement uses TRBV18 and TRBJ1-2; TRBD1 agrees at 7 bases. Germline values: CDR1 KGHSH, CDR2 LQKENI. The V and J ends lost 3 bases and 6 bases, in that order; junction bases with no gene match: 13. The CDR3 is 16 residues long. CDR3 in amino acids: CASSPPDQQGIHGYTF. The CDR3 bases are TGTGCCAGCTCACCCCCAGATCAACAGGGGATACATGGCTACACCTTC.

This chain uses TRBV28 with TRBJ2-1; 10 bases agree with TRBD2. The CDR3 runs 15 residues. V was clipped by 6 bases and J by 5 bases; unmatched bases: 7. CDR1 is MDHEN and CDR2 is SYDVKM in the germline V gene. The CDR3 sequence is CASRSTSGNHNEQFF. The CDR3 DNA is TGTGCCAGCAGATCTACTAGCGGGAATCACAATGAGCAGTTCTTC.

V usage is TRBV10-3 and J usage is TRBJ1-2, with D maybe TRBD1 (5 bases). Deletions cut 3 bases from V and 5 bases from J, with 22 bases between. From germline, CDR1 is ENHRY and CDR2 SYGVKD. The CDR3 is 17 amino acids. In nucleotides, the CDR3 is TGTGCCATCAGTGACGGGAGGGTATGGGACCGGGATTATGGCTACACCTTC. It codes for CAISDGRVWDRDYGYTF.

This clone was counted between two and nine times. This chain connects TRBV14 to TRBJ1-2, with a possible D match to TRBD1 (5 bases). CDR3 size: 16 residues. V lost 0 bases and J 6 bases, leaving 17 bases between the germline ends. The germline V gene has CDR1 SGHDN and CDR2 FVKESK. The CDR3 nucleotides are TGTGCCAGCAGCCAAGATCCCGGCAGGGTCTGGAATGGCTACACCTTC. Amino acids: CASSQDPGRVWNGYTF.

This clone was recorded once. The chain carries TRBV9 and TRBJ2-7; 8 bases align to TRBD1. Germline assignment: CDR1 SGDLS and CDR2 YYNGEE. CDR3 size: 16 residues. V was clipped by 0 bases and J by 0 bases; unmatched bases: 5. CDR3 amino acids: CASSVAGQGASYEQYF. The CDR3 bases are TGTGCCAGCAGCGTAGCGGGTCAGGGGGCCTCCTACGAGCAGTACTTC.

This clone appeared a single time. This chain connects TRBV5-1 to TRBJ2-1, with unresolved D. V lost 3 bases and J lost 0, with 19 bases in between. Germline-derived CDR1 and CDR2 are SGHRS and YFSETQ. The CDR3 sequence is 18 residues long. The CDR3 DNA reads as TGCGCCAGCAGCTCCCAATCAATGACATTGAGCTCCTACAATGAGCAGTTCTTC. Protein: CASSSQSMTLSSYNEQFF.

The chain links TRBV7-9 to TRBJ2-1, with D maybe TRBD1 (5 bases). This CDR3 region has 12 residues. The germline V and J ends were trimmed by 5 bases and 12 bases, with 14 bases remaining between them. Germline V gives CDR1 SEHNR, CDR2 FQNEAQ (reference sequence). The CDR3 is CASSPTGHAQFF. The CDR3 DNA reads as TGTGCCAGCAGCCCCACCGGACACGCGCAGTTCTTC.

The count of this clone is one. The chain carries TRBV12-5 and TRBJ2-7; 10 bases fit TRBD1. V lost 4 bases and J lost 3; bases outside the gene matches: 6. CDR1 and CDR2 (germline): LGHNT, FRNRAP. CDR3 length equals 15 residues. Written as DNA, the CDR3 is TGTGCTAGTGGTTGGGGACAGGGGCCGTACTACGAGCAGTACTTC. Residues: CASGWGQGPYYEQYF.

Written as DNA, the CDR3 is TGTGCCAGCAGTTTATACGGGGGGCGATCTTCCACAGATACGCAGTATTTT. Its protein product is CASSLYGGRSSTDTQYF. The chain employs TRBV28 and TRBJ2-3, with D maybe TRBD2 (7 bases). The CDR3 consists of 17 residues. CDR1 and CDR2 from the germline V gene are MDHEN and SYDVKM. The V end was cut by 1 base, the J end by 2 bases, with 16 bases between.